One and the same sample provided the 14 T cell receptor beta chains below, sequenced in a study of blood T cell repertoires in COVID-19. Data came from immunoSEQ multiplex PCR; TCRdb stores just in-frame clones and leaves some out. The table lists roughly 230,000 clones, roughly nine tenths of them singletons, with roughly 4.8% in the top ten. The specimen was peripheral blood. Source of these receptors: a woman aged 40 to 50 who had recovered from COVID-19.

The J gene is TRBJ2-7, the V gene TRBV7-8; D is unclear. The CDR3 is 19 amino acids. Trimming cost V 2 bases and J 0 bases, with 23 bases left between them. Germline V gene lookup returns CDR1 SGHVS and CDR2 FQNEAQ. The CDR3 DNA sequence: TGTGCCAGCAGCTTACCCCCGACGACATCGACCTTTAACTCCTACGAGCAGTACGTC. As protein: CASSLPPTTSTFNSYEQYV.

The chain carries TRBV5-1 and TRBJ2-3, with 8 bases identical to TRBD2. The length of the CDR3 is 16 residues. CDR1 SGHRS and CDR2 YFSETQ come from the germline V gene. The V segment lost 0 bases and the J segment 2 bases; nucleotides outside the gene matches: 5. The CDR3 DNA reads TGCGCCAGCAGCTTGGCCGCGACTAGCGACACAGATACGCAGTATTTT. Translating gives CASSLAATSDTDTQYF.

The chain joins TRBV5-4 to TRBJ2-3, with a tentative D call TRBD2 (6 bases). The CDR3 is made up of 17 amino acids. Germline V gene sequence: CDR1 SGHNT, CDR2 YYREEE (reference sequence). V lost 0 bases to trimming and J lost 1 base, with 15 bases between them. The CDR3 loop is CASSLANRDWGTDTQYF. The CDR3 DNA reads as TGTGCCAGCAGCTTGGCTAACCGGGACTGGGGCACAGATACGCAGTATTTT.

The chain's CDR3 is CATSPRTGVGSPLHF. For the CDR3, the DNA is TGTGCCACCAGCCCTCGGACAGGGGTCGGTTCACCCCTCCACTTT. V gene TRBV15 combines with J gene TRBJ1-6, with 9 bases fitting TRBD1. CDR1 and CDR2 (germline): LNHNV, YYDKDF (reference sequence). The CDR3 has 15 amino acids. The V gene end was trimmed by 5 bases and the J gene end by 9 bases; junction bases not matched to a gene: 8.

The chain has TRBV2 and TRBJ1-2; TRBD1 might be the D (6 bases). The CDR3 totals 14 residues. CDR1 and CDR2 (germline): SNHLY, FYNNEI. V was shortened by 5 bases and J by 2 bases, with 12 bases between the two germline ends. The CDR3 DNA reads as TGTGCCAGCAGTCGCGATGGGACAAACTATGGCTACACCTTC. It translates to CASSRDGTNYGYTF. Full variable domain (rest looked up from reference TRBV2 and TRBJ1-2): EPEVTQTPSHQVTQMGQEVILRCVPISNHLYFYWYRQILGQKVEFLVSFYNNEISEKSEIFDDQFSVERPDGSNFTLKIRSTKLEDSAMYFCASSRDGTNYGYTFGSGTRLTVV.

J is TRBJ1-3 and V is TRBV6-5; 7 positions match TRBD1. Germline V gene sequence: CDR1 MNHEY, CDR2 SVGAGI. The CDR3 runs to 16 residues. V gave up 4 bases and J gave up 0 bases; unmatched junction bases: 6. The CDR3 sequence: CASSSGQASSGNTIYF. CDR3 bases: TGTGCCAGCAGTTCCGGACAGGCGAGCTCTGGAAACACCATATATTTT.

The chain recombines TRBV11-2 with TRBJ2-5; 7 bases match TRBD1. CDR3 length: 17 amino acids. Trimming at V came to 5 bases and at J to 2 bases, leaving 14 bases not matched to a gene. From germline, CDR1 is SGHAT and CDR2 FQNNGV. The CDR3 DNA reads TGTGCCAGCAGCCACTCCTCCATCCCGGGACAGCAAGAGACCCAGTACTTC. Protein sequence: CASSHSSIPGQQETQYF.

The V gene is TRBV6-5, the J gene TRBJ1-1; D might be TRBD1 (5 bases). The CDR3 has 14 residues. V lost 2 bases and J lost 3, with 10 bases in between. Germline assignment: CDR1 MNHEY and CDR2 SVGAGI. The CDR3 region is CASSYRGADTEAFF. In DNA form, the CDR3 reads TGTGCCAGCAGTTACAGGGGCGCGGACACTGAAGCTTTCTTT.

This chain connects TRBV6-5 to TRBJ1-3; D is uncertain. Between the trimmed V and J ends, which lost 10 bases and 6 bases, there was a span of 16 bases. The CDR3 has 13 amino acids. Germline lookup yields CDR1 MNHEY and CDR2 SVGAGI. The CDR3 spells CATSGYTQNTIYF. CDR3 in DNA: TGTGCCACCTCAGGATACACCCAAAACACCATATATTTT.

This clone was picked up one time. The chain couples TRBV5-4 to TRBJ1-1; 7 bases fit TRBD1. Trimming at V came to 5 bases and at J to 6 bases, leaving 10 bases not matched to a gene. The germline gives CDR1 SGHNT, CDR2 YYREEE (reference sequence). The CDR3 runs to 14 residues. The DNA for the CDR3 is TGTGCCAGCAGGTCCAGACAGGGCCCGGCTGAAGCTTTCTTT. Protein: CASRSRQGPAEAFF.

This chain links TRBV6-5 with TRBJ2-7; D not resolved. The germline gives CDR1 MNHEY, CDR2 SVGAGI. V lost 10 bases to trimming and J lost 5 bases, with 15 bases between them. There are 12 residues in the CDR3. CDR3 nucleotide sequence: TGTGCCACAGCCAGAAGAACTAACGAGCAGTACTTC. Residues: CATARRTNEQYF.

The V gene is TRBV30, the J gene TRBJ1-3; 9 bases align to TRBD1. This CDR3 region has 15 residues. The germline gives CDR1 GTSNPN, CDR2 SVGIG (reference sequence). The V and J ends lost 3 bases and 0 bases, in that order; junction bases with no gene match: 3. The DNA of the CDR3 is TGTGCCTGGAGCCGACAGGGGGGCTCTGGAAACACCATATATTTT. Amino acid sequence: CAWSRQGGSGNTIYF.

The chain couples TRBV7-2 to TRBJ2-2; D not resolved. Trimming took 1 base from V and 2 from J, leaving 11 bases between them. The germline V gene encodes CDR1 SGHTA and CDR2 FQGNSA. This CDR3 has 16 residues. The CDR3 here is CASSLDMIKNTGELFF. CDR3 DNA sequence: TGTGCCAGCAGCTTAGACATGATAAAAAACACCGGGGAGCTGTTTTTT.

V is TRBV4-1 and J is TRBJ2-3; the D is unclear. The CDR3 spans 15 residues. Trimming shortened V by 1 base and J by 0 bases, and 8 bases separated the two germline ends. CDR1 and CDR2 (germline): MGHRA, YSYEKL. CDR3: CASSQGPTSTDTQYF. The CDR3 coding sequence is TGCGCCAGCAGCCAAGGTCCCACTAGCACAGATACGCAGTATTTT.